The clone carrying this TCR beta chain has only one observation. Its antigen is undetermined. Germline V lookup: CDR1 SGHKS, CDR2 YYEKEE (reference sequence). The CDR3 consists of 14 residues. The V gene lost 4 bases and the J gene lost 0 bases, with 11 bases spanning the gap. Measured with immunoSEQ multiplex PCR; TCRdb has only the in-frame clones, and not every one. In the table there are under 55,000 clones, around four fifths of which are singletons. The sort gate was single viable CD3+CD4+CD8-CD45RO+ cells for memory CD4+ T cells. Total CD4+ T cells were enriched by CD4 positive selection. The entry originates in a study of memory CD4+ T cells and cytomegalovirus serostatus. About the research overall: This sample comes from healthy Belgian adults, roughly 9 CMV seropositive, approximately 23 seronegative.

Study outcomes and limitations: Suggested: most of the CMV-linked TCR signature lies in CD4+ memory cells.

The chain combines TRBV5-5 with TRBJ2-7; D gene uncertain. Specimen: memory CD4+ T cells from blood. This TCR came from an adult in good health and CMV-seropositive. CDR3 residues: CASSLRFNSYEQYF. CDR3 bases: TGTGCCAGCAGCCTTCGATTTAACTCCTACGAGCAGTACTTC.